This T cell receptor (beta chain) was retrieved from a study of glioma-infiltrating T cells. This clonotype has only a few counts. What it recognizes is unknown. Broader study findings: CDR3 overlap between tissue and blood was very small. Above-expected tissue-blood divergence occurred in all gliomas, most in low-grade ones.

The germline V and J ends were trimmed by 2 bases and 1 base, with 9 bases remaining between them. This CDR3 has 14 residues. CDR1 is MGHRA and CDR2 is YSYEKL in the germline V gene. Using RNA template, CDR3s of TCR alpha and beta were amplified with iRepertoire arm-PCR. Tissue mRNA or PBMC total RNA, roughly 85-450 ng, went into one-step reverse transcription and amplification. One entry per CDR3 protein results from TCRdb running MiXCR on the multiplex PCR reads. Of fewer than 200,000 distinct CDR3 sequences in the sample, under 55% were seen once. V usage is TRBV4-1 and J usage is TRBJ2-7, with unresolved D. This clonotype was obtained from a human donor with low-grade glioma or glioblastoma, undergoing nonglioma brain surgery, or in good health (not recorded which). The sequenced material came from glioma tissue, nonneoplastic brain tissue, or PBMCs (not recorded which). CDR3 nucleotide sequence: TGCGCCAGCAGCCAACTTATGGATTCCTACGAGCAGTACTTC. Its translation: CASSQLMDSYEQYF.